What follows are 13 T cell receptor beta chains derived from one specimen sequenced in a study of response to subunit inactivated influenza vaccine. TCRdb reprocessed the RT-PCR reads with MiXCR, giving one entry per CDR3 protein. This sample has roughly 500,000 distinct CDR3 sequences; 16% occur once, and the top ten carry 3%. The sequencing here drew on CD4+ T cells sorted from PBMCs, taken less than 30 months after vaccination. The receptors were gathered from a man aged 50 to 69 who received an inactivated influenza vaccine.

This chain uses TRBV6-4 with TRBJ2-1, with 7 bases identical to TRBD2. Germline V gene sequence: CDR1 MRHNA, CDR2 SNTAGT. The J segment lost 7 bases and the V segment lost 8 bases, leaving 11 bases of the junction unmatched. The CDR3 has 14 residues. As DNA, the CDR3 is TGTGCCAGCCAGCGGGACCATGGGGGGAATGAGCAGTTCTTC. Protein product: CASQRDHGGNEQFF.

This chain connects TRBV5-1 to TRBJ1-1, with unresolved D. Per germline, CDR1 SGHRS and CDR2 YFSETQ. V was pared by 4 bases and J by 5 bases, with 18 bases between. The CDR3 extends over 15 amino acids. The CDR3 DNA sequence: TGCGCCAGCAGCGCCCTTCCGCACACGAATACTGAAGCTTTCTTT. It yields the protein CASSALPHTNTEAFF. The full variable domain, completed using reference TRBV5-1 and TRBJ1-1, is KAGVTQTPRYLIKTRGQQVTLSCSPISGHRSVSWYQQTPGQGLQFLFEYFSETQRNKGNFPGRFSGRQFSNSRSEMNVSTLELGDSALYLCASSALPHTNTEAFFGQGTRLTVV.

The chain links TRBV27 to TRBJ2-3, with D unresolved. Germline V gene data show CDR1 as MNHEY and CDR2 as SMNVEV (reference sequence). The ends were cut back, 3 bases at V and 0 bases at J, with 10 bases in the middle. The CDR3 consists of 15 residues. CDR3 sequence (DNA): TGTGCCAGCAGTTTTCGGACCTACAGCACAGATACGCAGTATTTT. The encoded protein is CASSFRTYSTDTQYF.

The rearrangement joins TRBV12-3 or TRBV12-4 to TRBJ1-2, with D hard to call. The germline V and J ends were trimmed by 6 bases and 4 bases, with 12 bases remaining between them. This CDR3 comprises 13 residues. The CDR3 DNA sequence: TGTGCCAGCAGGCCGCAGTTGAGCTATGGCTACACCTTC. It codes for CASRPQLSYGYTF.

The chain uses TRBV7-9 and TRBJ1-1; D unresolved. The germline CDR1 and CDR2 sequences are SEHNR and FQNEAQ (reference sequence). The CDR3 spans 13 residues. The V gene lost 4 bases and the J gene lost 6 bases, with 12 bases spanning the gap. The CDR3 DNA reads TGTGCCAGCAGCTCGGGGAATGCCCCTGAAGCTTTCTTT. Protein: CASSSGNAPEAFF.

This clonotype was counted a few times. The chain combines TRBV6-1 with TRBJ2-7, with 7 bases fitting TRBD1. The length of the CDR3 is 13 residues. Trimming took 5 bases from V and 4 from J; bases not matched to a gene: 5. Germline V lookup: CDR1 MNHNS, CDR2 SASEGT. The DNA for the CDR3 is TGTGCCAGCAGTCCCATCAGGGGGTACGAGCAGTACTTC. Translated: CASSPIRGYEQYF.

This clonotype was seen at least ten times. This sequence joins TRBV7-9 and TRBJ2-7; TRBD2 matches 9 bases. This CDR3 is built from 14 residues. Trimming removed 5 bases from V and 2 bases from J; junction bases left unmatched: 4. CDR1 and CDR2 (germline): SEHNR, FQNEAQ (reference sequence). The chain's CDR3 is CASSPGLATYEQYF. CDR3 DNA: TGTGCCAGCAGCCCGGGACTAGCTACCTACGAGCAGTACTTC.

This clonotype was counted only a few times. The chain combines TRBV18 with TRBJ1-1, with a weak D call TRBD1 (5 bases). This CDR3 has 15 amino acids. In germline, CDR1 is KGHSH, CDR2 LQKENI. Deletions cut 2 bases from V and 0 bases from J, with 10 bases between. The CDR3 here is CASSPEPDMNTEAFF. The CDR3 DNA sequence: TGTGCCAGCTCACCAGAGCCGGACATGAACACTGAAGCTTTCTTT.

This clonotype was seen only a few times. The J gene is TRBJ1-3, the V gene TRBV28; unclear D gene. From germline, CDR1 is MDHEN and CDR2 SYDVKM. The CDR3 is 14 residues long. V lost 6 bases, J lost 0 bases, and 9 bases lay in between. The CDR3 DNA follows: TGTGCCAGCAGGGGCCACGGCTCTGGAAACACCATATATTTT. It encodes CASRGHGSGNTIYF.

This clonotype was detected only a few times. This chain links TRBV30 with TRBJ2-3, with TRBD2 matching over 7 bases. The germline V gene has CDR1 GTSNPN and CDR2 SVGIG (reference sequence). The V segment lost 5 bases and the J segment 2 bases; nucleotides outside the gene matches: 7. The CDR3 loop spans 14 amino acids. DNA of the CDR3: TGTGCCTGGGGAAGACTAGCTGCCACAGATACGCAGTATTTT. Translating gives CAWGRLAATDTQYF.

This clonotype was observed many times. This chain joins TRBV20-1 and TRBJ1-3; D not certain. The V end was cut by 0 bases, the J end by 0 bases, with 9 bases between. This CDR3 contains 15 residues. Germline V gene sequence: CDR1 DFQATT, CDR2 SNEGSKA (reference sequence). The CDR3 reads CSARDPARSGNTIYF. The CDR3 DNA sequence: TGCAGTGCTAGAGATCCGGCTCGCTCTGGAAACACCATATATTTT.

CDR3 amino acids: CASSPPGQGMGEQFF. In nucleotides, the CDR3 is TGTGCCAGCAGCCCCCCGGGACAGGGAATGGGTGAGCAGTTCTTC. The chain recombines TRBV6-1 with TRBJ2-1; TRBD1 agrees at 9 bases. The ends lost 6 bases at V and 9 bases at J; junction bases unmatched: 12. The CDR3 is 15 amino acids. Looked up from germline, CDR1 is MNHNS and CDR2 is SASEGT.

This clonotype showed up just a few times. J is TRBJ1-1 and V is TRBV7-2; possibly TRBD1 for D (5 bases). The V end was cut by 5 bases, the J end by 4 bases, with 11 bases between. This CDR3 comprises 13 residues. The V gene's germline CDR1 is SGHTA and CDR2 FQGNSA. In nucleotides, the CDR3 is TGTGCCAGCAGCCCCATGGGGGTCACTGAAGCTTTCTTT. This codes for CASSPMGVTEAFF.